Given below is one T cell receptor (beta chain) in context. Its antigen remains unknown. As for time point: pretreatment peripheral blood. TCRdb's table, derived via immunoSEQ multiplex PCR, lists solely in-frame clones and lacks some. This sample has tens of thousands of clones, with approximately 90% found just once. The data belong to a study of PD-L1 blockade in urothelial cancer. Germline CDR1 SGHTA, CDR2 FQGNSA. The germline V and J ends were trimmed by 1 base and 4 bases, with 13 bases remaining between them. There are 15 residues in the CDR3. Study observations and caveats: In blood sampled pretreatment, TCR clonality below the median predicted better survival.

This receptor was taken from a woman aged 55 to 70 with urothelial cancer. The chain links TRBV7-2 to TRBJ1-2; possibly TRBD1 for D (6 bases). The specimen was PBMCs, collected around atezolizumab (anti-PD-L1) treatment. The CDR3 is CASSLGLQGLYGYTF. The DNA for the CDR3 is TGTGCCAGCAGCTTAGGGTTGCAGGGGCTCTATGGCTACACCTTC.